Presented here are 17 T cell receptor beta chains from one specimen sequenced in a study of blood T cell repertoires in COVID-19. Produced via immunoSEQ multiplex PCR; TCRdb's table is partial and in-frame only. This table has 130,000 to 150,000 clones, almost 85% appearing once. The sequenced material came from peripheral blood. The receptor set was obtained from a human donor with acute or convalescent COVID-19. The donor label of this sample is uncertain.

CDR3 bases: TGTGCCAGCAGTGTGAAGTCGGGGACTGAAGCTTTCTTT. Amino acids: CASSVKSGTEAFF. The chain carries TRBV2 and TRBJ1-1; no firm D call. The V and J ends lost 4 bases and 5 bases respectively, with 11 bases between them. Germline CDR1 SNHLY, CDR2 FYNNEI. This CDR3 contains 13 residues. The complete variable domain, with remaining parts taken from reference TRBV2 and TRBJ1-1, reads EPEVTQTPSHQVTQMGQEVILRCVPISNHLYFYWYRQILGQKVEFLVSFYNNEISEKSEIFDDQFSVERPDGSNFTLKIRSTKLEDSAMYFCASSVKSGTEAFFGQGTRLTVV.

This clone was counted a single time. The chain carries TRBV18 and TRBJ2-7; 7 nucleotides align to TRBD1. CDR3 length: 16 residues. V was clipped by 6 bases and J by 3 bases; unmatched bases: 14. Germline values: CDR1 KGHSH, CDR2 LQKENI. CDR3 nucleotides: TGTGCCAGCTCGGCGATTTCAGGGGGTGGGAGCTACGAGCAGTACTTC. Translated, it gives CASSAISGGGSYEQYF.

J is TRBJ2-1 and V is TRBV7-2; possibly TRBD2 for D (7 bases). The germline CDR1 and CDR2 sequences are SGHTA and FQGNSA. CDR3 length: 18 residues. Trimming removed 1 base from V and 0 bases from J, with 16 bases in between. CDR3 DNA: TGTGCCAGCAGCTTAGGGGTGCGGGGGCGAAGCTCCTACAATGAGCAGTTCTTC. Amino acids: CASSLGVRGRSSYNEQFF.

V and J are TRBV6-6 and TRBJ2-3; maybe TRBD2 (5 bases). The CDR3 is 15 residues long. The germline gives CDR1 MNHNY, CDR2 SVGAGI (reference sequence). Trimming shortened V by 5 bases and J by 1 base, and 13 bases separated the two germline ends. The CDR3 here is CASSPLNGGTDTQYF. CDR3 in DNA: TGTGCCAGCAGTCCATTGAACGGGGGCACAGATACGCAGTATTTT.

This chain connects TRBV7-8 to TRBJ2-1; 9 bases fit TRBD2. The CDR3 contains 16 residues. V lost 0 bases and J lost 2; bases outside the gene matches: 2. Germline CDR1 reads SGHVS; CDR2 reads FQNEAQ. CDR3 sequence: CASSLAGGGAYNEQFF. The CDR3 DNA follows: TGTGCCAGCAGCTTAGCCGGCGGGGGGGCCTACAATGAGCAGTTCTTC.

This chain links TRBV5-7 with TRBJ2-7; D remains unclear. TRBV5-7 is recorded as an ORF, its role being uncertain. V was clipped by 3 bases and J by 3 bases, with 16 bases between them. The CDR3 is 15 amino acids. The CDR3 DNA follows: TGTGCCAGCAGCTCTAGGCAGTCCTTTTGCTACGAGCAGTACTTC. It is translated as CASSSRQSFCYEQYF.

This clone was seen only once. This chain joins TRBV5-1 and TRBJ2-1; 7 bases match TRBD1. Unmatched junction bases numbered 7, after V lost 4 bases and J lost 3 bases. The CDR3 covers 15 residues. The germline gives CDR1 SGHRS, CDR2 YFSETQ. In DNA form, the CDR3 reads TGCGCCAGCAGCGTCGGACAGGTCCGCTACAATGAGCAGTTCTTC. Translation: CASSVGQVRYNEQFF.

CDR3 protein: CASSPPFGGEAFF. CDR3 DNA: TGTGCCAGCTCACCGCCTTTTGGAGGAGAAGCTTTCTTT. V is TRBV18 and J is TRBJ1-1, with D unclear. Trimming left V 3 bases short and J 8 bases short, with 13 bases between. This CDR3 is built from 13 residues. CDR1 KGHSH and CDR2 LQKENI come from the germline V gene.

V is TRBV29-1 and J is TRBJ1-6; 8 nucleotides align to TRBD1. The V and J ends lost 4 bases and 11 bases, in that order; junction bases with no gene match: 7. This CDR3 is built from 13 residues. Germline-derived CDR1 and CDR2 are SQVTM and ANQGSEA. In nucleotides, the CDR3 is TGCAGCGTTGCCTCCGGACAGGGTACACCCCTCCACTTT. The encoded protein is CSVASGQGTPLHF.

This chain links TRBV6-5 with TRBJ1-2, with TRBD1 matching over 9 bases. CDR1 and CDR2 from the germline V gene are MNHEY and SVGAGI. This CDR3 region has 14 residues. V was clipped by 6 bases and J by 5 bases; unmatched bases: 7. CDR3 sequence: CASRVQGAEYGYTF. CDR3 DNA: TGTGCCAGCAGGGTACAGGGGGCGGAATATGGCTACACCTTC.

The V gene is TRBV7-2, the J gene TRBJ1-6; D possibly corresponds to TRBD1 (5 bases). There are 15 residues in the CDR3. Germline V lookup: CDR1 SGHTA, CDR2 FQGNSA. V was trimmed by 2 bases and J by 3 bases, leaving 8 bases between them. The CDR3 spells CASSLLGGYNSPLHF. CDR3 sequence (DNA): TGTGCCAGCAGCTTACTGGGGGGCTATAATTCACCCCTCCACTTT.

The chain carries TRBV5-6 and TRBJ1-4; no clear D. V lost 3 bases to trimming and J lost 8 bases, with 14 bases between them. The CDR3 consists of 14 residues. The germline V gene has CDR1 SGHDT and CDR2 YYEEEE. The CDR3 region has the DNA TGTGCCAGCAGCTCTTTGGGGAGTACAGAAAAACTGTTTTTT. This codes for CASSSLGSTEKLFF.

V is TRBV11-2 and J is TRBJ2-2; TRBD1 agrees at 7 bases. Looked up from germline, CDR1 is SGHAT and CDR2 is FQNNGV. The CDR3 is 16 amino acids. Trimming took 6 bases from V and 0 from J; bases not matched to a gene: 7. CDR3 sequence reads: CASSWTGTANTGELFF. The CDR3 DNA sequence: TGTGCCAGCAGTTGGACCGGGACAGCGAACACCGGGGAGCTGTTTTTT.

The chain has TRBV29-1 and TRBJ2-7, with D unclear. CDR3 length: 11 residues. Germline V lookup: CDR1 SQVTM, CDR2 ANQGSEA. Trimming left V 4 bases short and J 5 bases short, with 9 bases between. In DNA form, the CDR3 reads TGCAGCGTTGCCCGAGGTCACGAGCAGTACTTC. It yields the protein CSVARGHEQYF.

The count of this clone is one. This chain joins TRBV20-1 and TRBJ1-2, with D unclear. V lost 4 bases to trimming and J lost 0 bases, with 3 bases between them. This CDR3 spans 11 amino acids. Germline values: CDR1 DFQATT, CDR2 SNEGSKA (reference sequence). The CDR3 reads CSATPNYGYTF. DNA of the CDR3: TGCAGTGCTACTCCTAACTATGGCTACACCTTC.

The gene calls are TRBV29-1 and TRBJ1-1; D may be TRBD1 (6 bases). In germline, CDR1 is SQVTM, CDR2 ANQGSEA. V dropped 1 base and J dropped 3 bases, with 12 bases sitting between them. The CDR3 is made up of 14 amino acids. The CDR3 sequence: CSVEAQGAYTEAFF. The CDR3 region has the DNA TGCAGCGTTGAAGCACAGGGAGCGTACACTGAAGCTTTCTTT.

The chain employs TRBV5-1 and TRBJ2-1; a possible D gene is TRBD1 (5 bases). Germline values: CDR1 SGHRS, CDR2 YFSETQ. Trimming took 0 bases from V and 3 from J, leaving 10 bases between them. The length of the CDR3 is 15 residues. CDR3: CASSLAADNYNEQFF. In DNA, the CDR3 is TGCGCCAGCAGCTTGGCGGCGGACAACTACAATGAGCAGTTCTTC.